Presented here are 11 T cell receptor beta chains from one specimen sequenced in a study of blood T cell repertoires in COVID-19. Assay used: immunoSEQ multiplex PCR; TCRdb lists only in-frame clones, some missing. The repertoire has around 69,000 clones, roughly four fifths of them found once; the top ten carry 1.5% to 2%. Input material: peripheral blood. The receptors shown here come from a woman aged 55-70 years with acute or convalescent COVID-19.

This clone was seen a handful of times. This chain's CDR3 is CATSDATGANEKLFF. The CDR3 DNA reads as TGTGCCACCAGTGACGCGACAGGAGCTAATGAAAAACTGTTTTTT. The chain has TRBV24-1 and TRBJ1-4, with D perhaps TRBD1 (6 bases). Germline-derived CDR1 and CDR2 are KGHDR and SFDVKD. V lost 4 bases and J 3 bases, leaving 11 bases between the germline ends. The length of the CDR3 is 15 residues.

The chain links TRBV6-5 to TRBJ2-2, with 7 bases identical to TRBD2. After removal of 9 bases from V and 5 bases from J, the junction contained 9 bases not matched to a gene. This CDR3 contains 14 residues. Germline V CDR1 and CDR2: MNHEY, SVGAGI. The CDR3 DNA is TGTGCCAGTAAAAGGGGAGGGGTGACCGGGGAGCTGTTTTTT. Protein sequence: CASKRGGVTGELFF.

The chain is built from TRBV10-3 and TRBJ2-3; 10 bases match TRBD2. V shed 7 bases and J 1 base; nucleotides not matched to a gene: 2. Germline assignment: CDR1 ENHRY and CDR2 SYGVKD. This CDR3 spans 14 amino acids. As DNA, the CDR3 is TGTGCCATCAAGCTAGCGGGGGGCACAGATACGCAGTATTTT. Its protein product is CAIKLAGGTDTQYF.

This clone has more than one count but fewer than ten. The CDR3 DNA reads as TGTGCCAGTAGTATGGATACAGGGGTCACCGGGGAGCTGTTTTTT. It encodes CASSMDTGVTGELFF. The V call is TRBV19, the J call TRBJ2-2, with 7 bases lining up with TRBD1. In germline, CDR1 is LNHDA, CDR2 SQIVND (reference sequence). The CDR3 covers 15 residues. The V and J ends lost 3 bases and 4 bases, in that order; junction bases with no gene match: 5. The entire variable domain, with the rest obtained from reference TRBV19 and TRBJ2-2, is as follows: DGGITQSPKYLFRKEGQNVTLSCEQNLNHDAMYWYRQDPGQGLRLIYYSQIVNDFQKGDIAEGYSVSREKKESFPLTVTSAQKNPTAFYLCASSMDTGVTGELFFGEGSRLTVL.

V is TRBV10-2 and J is TRBJ1-2; tentative D call: TRBD1 (6 bases). V was clipped by 6 bases and J by 5 bases, with 13 bases between them. The CDR3 covers 13 residues. CDR1 is WSHSY, CDR2 SAAADI, per germline. The CDR3 sequence: CASSQNREYGYTF. The CDR3 DNA follows: TGCGCCAGCAGCCAGAACAGGGAATATGGCTACACCTTC.

The CDR3, as DNA: TGCGCCAGCAGCTTGGGACAGGGGAGAAAAAACATTCAGTACTTC. This encodes CASSLGQGRKNIQYF. This chain uses TRBV5-1 with TRBJ2-4, with 8 bases identical to TRBD1. CDR3 length equals 15 residues. Germline V lookup: CDR1 SGHRS, CDR2 YFSETQ. V lost 0 bases to trimming and J lost 4 bases; unmatched junction nucleotides: 3.

The chain joins TRBV7-8 to TRBJ2-5, with TRBD2 matching 7 bases. V gave up 5 bases and J gave up 2 bases; unmatched junction bases: 11. Germline V gene sequence: CDR1 SGHVS, CDR2 FQNEAQ. CDR3 length: 16 residues. The CDR3 DNA is TGTGCCAGCAGCCCATTTACTAGCGTTGGGCAAGAGACCCAGTACTTC. This sequence encodes CASSPFTSVGQETQYF. The full variable domain, rest sourced from reference TRBV7-8 and TRBJ2-5, is GAGVSQSPRYKVAKRGQDVALRCDPISGHVSLFWYQQALGQGPEFLTYFQNEAQLDKSGLPSDRFFAERPEGSVSTLKIQRTQQEDSAVYLCASSPFTSVGQETQYFGPGTRLLVL.

The rearrangement uses TRBV20-1 and TRBJ2-5, with a weak D call TRBD2 (6 bases). Germline CDR1 reads DFQATT; CDR2 reads SNEGSKA (reference sequence). The CDR3 is made up of 12 amino acids. Trimming cost V 4 bases and J 5 bases, with 11 bases left between them. The CDR3 region is CSAIDGRETQYF. The CDR3 nucleotides are TGCAGTGCTATTGATGGGAGGGAGACCCAGTACTTC.

The chain couples TRBV9 to TRBJ1-1; TRBD1 agrees at 7 bases. This CDR3 is built from 15 residues. Germline CDR1 is SGDLS and CDR2 is YYNGEE. With V trimmed by 4 bases and J by 3 bases, 9 bases remained unmatched. The CDR3 nucleotides read TGTGCCAGCAGCCCACTTACAGGGGCCGACACTGAAGCTTTCTTT. This sequence encodes CASSPLTGADTEAFF. The full variable domain, rest sourced from reference TRBV9 and TRBJ1-1, is DSGVTQTPKHLITATGQRVTLRCSPRSGDLSVYWYQQSLDQGLQFLIQYYNGEERAKGNILERFSAQQFPDLHSELNLSSLELGDSALYFCASSPLTGADTEAFFGQGTRLTVV.

The J gene is TRBJ2-2, the V gene TRBV5-1; 8 bases map to TRBD1. Per the germline V gene, CDR1 is SGHRS and CDR2 is YFSETQ. This CDR3 has 17 residues. Germline trimming cut 5 bases from V and 6 bases from J; bases unmatched to any gene: 15. The CDR3 DNA is TGCGCCAGCAGATCCGGGACAGGAGTGATGCGGGCCGGGGAGCTGTTTTTT. Its protein is CASRSGTGVMRAGELFF.

The chain carries TRBV11-2 and TRBJ1-5; weak D call: TRBD1 (5 bases). Trimming removed 3 bases from V and 0 bases from J, with 9 bases in between. This CDR3 is built from 15 residues. CDR1 and CDR2 from the germline V gene are SGHAT and FQNNGV. As DNA, the CDR3 is TGTGCCAGCAGCTTCCGGACACATAGCAATCAGCCCCAGCATTTT. It encodes CASSFRTHSNQPQHF. The variable domain in full, with the rest retrieved from reference TRBV11-2 and TRBJ1-5, is EAGVAQSPRYKIIEKRQSVAFWCNPISGHATLYWYQQILGQGPKLLIQFQNNGVVDDSQLPKDRFSAERLKGVDSTLKIQPAKLEDSAVYLCASSFRTHSNQPQHFGDGTRLSIL.